The TCR beta chain described here comes from a study of cytomegalovirus exposure and HLA in healthy donors. Regarding the study as a whole: TCR beta chains numbering roughly 150 were designated cytomegalovirus-associated.

TCRdb keeps only in-frame clones here, not all; method: immunoSEQ multiplex PCR. The repertoire has a few hundred thousand clones, around 90% of them found once; the top ten carry approximately 2.9%. Notes on this clone: The antigen remains undetermined.

The V gene's germline CDR1 is SGDLS and CDR2 YYNGEE. Trimming stripped 4 bases from V and 0 bases from J, with 22 bases between. The CDR3 extends over 18 amino acids. This sequence originates from a woman aged 18-30 years in good health and CMV-seronegative. The J gene is TRBJ1-2, the V gene TRBV9; D might be TRBD1 (5 bases). Sequenced sample: PBMCs. CDR3 in amino acids: CASSRWGGMRSTNYGYTF. DNA of the CDR3: TGTGCCAGCAGCCGTTGGGGGGGAATGAGATCGACTAACTATGGCTACACCTTC. The complete variable domain, with remaining parts taken from reference TRBV9 and TRBJ1-2, reads DSGVTQTPKHLITATGQRVTLRCSPRSGDLSVYWYQQSLDQGLQFLIQYYNGEERAKGNILERFSAQQFPDLHSELNLSSLELGDSALYFCASSRWGGMRSTNYGYTFGSGTRLTVV.